Each of the 29 T cell receptor beta chains below was sequenced from the same sample in a study of breast tumors, draining lymph nodes, adjacent tissues. Samples came from axillary lymph nodes draining the breast cancer. TCRdb fed the multiplex PCR reads into MiXCR, producing one record per CDR3 protein. The table has approximately 130,000 distinct CDR3 sequences, about 20% seen once. Sequencing was carried out using axillary lymph node tissue. The receptors come from a female donor with breast cancer. Some clones in this sample may be carry-over from other donors' samples.

This clonotype has a count of ten or more. CDR3 residues: CASSSYSGANVLTF. The CDR3 DNA sequence: TGTGCCAGCAGCTCTTACTCTGGGGCCAACGTCCTGACTTTC. The V gene is TRBV11-3, the J gene TRBJ2-6; no definite D call. Trimming shortened V by 4 bases and J by 0 bases, and 4 bases separated the two germline ends. This CDR3 comprises 14 residues. Germline assignment: CDR1 SGHNT and CDR2 YENEEA. Full variable domain (outside the CDR3, taken from reference TRBV11-3 and TRBJ2-6): EAGVVQSPRYKIIEKKQPVAFWCNPISGHNTLYWYLQNLGQGPELLIRYENEEAVDDSQLPKDRFSAERLKGVDSTLKIQPAELGDSAVYLCASSSYSGANVLTFGAGSRLTVL.

This clonotype was counted ten times or more. This chain connects TRBV28 to TRBJ2-7; tentatively, D is TRBD1 (6 bases). Germline CDR1 is MDHEN and CDR2 is SYDVKM. There are 14 residues in the CDR3. The V gene lost 5 bases and the J gene lost 2 bases, with 13 bases spanning the gap. CDR3 nucleotide sequence: TGTGCCAGCAGTCTCAGACAGGCACCCTACGAGCAGTACTTC. Translation gives CASSLRQAPYEQYF.

This clonotype was seen many times. The chain employs TRBV20-1 and TRBJ2-2; 10 nucleotides align to TRBD2. Germline assignment: CDR1 DFQATT and CDR2 SNEGSKA (reference sequence). This CDR3 has 14 residues. V lost 7 bases and J lost 4; bases outside the gene matches: 6. The CDR3 sequence: CSVPGLATTGELFF. The CDR3 nucleotides read TGCAGTGTTCCGGGACTAGCGACCACCGGGGAGCTGTTTTTT.

This clonotype was picked up many times. This chain uses TRBV28 with TRBJ2-7; no definite D call. The CDR3 sequence is 12 residues long. Per germline, CDR1 MDHEN and CDR2 SYDVKM. Trimming stripped 3 bases from V and 6 bases from J, with 9 bases between. The CDR3 reads CASSFGWAEQYF. CDR3 sequence (DNA): TGTGCCAGCAGTTTTGGTTGGGCCGAGCAGTACTTC.

This clonotype was picked up a small number of times. V and J are TRBV28 and TRBJ1-3, with no clear D. V lost 3 bases and J 0 bases, leaving 6 bases between the germline ends. CDR1 MDHEN and CDR2 SYDVKM come from the germline V gene. The CDR3 consists of 14 residues. The CDR3 DNA reads TGTGCCAGCAGTTTTCGTAGCTCTGGAAACACCATATATTTT. Translating gives CASSFRSSGNTIYF. The variable domain in full, with the rest retrieved from reference TRBV28 and TRBJ1-3, is DVKVTQSSRYLVKRTGEKVFLECVQDMDHENMFWYRQDPGLGLRLIYFSYDVKMKEKGDIPEGYSVSREKKERFSLILESASTNQTSMYLCASSFRSSGNTIYFGEGSWLTVV.

This clonotype was counted only a few times. The V gene is TRBV20-1, the J gene TRBJ2-4, with no clear D. In germline, CDR1 is DFQATT, CDR2 SNEGSKA (reference sequence). V shed 0 bases and J shed 0 bases, with 9 bases lying between them. The CDR3 has 15 residues. This CDR3 is CSARDSGLAKNIQYF. The CDR3 nucleotides are TGCAGTGCTAGAGATTCGGGTCTAGCCAAAAACATTCAGTACTTC.

This clonotype was seen ten or more times. V usage is TRBV9 and J usage is TRBJ1-3, with 7 bases matching TRBD1. Per germline, CDR1 SGDLS and CDR2 YYNGEE. The CDR3 consists of 14 residues. With V trimmed by 4 bases and J by 5 bases, 6 bases remained unmatched. For the CDR3, the DNA is TGTGCCAGCAGCATAGGACAGGCGAGAAACACCATATATTTT. Protein sequence: CASSIGQARNTIYF.

This clonotype came up many times. The chain recombines TRBV12-3 or TRBV12-4 with TRBJ2-1, with unresolved D. V dropped 5 bases and J dropped 12 bases, with 23 bases sitting between them. The CDR3 is 15 residues long. The CDR3 nucleotides are TGTGCCAGCAGTCTCAGGCTTGGGGATCGCAGAGGGCAGTTCTTC. Amino acids: CASSLRLGDRRGQFF.

V and J are TRBV9 and TRBJ2-7, with 9 bases that match TRBD2. This CDR3 has 15 residues. After removal of 5 bases from V and 1 base from J, the junction contained 7 bases not matched to a gene. CDR1 is SGDLS, CDR2 YYNGEE, per germline. CDR3 loop: CASSRSGRGSYEQYF. The CDR3 DNA sequence: TGTGCCAGCAGTCGTAGCGGGAGAGGGTCCTACGAGCAGTACTTC.

On this clonotype: This clone may be a read error of a much larger clone one base away. The J gene is TRBJ2-5, the V gene TRBV15, with 7 bases fitting TRBD2. The CDR3 sequence is 15 residues long. Germline CDR1 reads LNHNV; CDR2 reads YYDKDF (reference sequence). V was clipped by 3 bases and J by 4 bases; unmatched bases: 8. As DNA, the CDR3 is TGTGCCACCAGCAGGACTAGCCCTTATGGAGAGACCCAGTACTTC. This codes for CATSRTSPYGETQYF.

In the case of this clonotype: The junction differs from germline at one of its ends, possibly a read error. The chain links TRBV28 to TRBJ2-2, with D perhaps TRBD2 (5 bases). Germline lookup yields CDR1 MDHEN and CDR2 SYDVKM. This CDR3 spans 13 amino acids. CDR3 DNA: TGTGCCAGCAGTAGGTACCCTACCGGGGAGCTGGTTTTT. Residues: CASSRYPTGELVF.

To note about this clonotype: The CDR3 ends on some other residue instead of the conserved phenylalanine or tryptophan, so this is likely a read error. The chain employs TRBV6-1 and TRBJ2-1; 7 bases agree with TRBD2. Germline CDR1 is MNHNS and CDR2 is SASEGT. This CDR3 spans 13 amino acids. Unmatched junction bases numbered 4, after V lost 3 bases and J lost 8 bases. The CDR3 reads CASSEWGGYEQFL. The CDR3 DNA reads TGTGCCAGCAGTGAGTGGGGGGGGTATGAGCAGTTCTTG.

This clonotype was seen ten or more times. J is TRBJ2-7 and V is TRBV5-8; either TRBD1 or TRBD2 may fit D (5 bases each). The CDR3 runs 15 residues. CDR1 and CDR2 from the germline V gene are SGHTS and YDEGEE. The V end lost 4 bases, the J end lost 7 bases, and 21 bases lay between the germline ends. The CDR3 sequence is CASSPREGRAREQYF. The CDR3 DNA follows: TGTGCCAGCAGCCCCCGAGAGGGGAGAGCGCGAGAGCAGTACTTC.

This clonotype has a count of ten or more. The CDR3 DNA reads as TGCGCCAGCAGCCCGCTAGCGGGAGGTGGCTACGAGCAGTACTTC. Protein sequence: CASSPLAGGGYEQYF. The rearrangement uses TRBV5-1 and TRBJ2-7; 11 bases are shared with TRBD2. This CDR3 contains 15 residues. Germline V CDR1 and CDR2: SGHRS, YFSETQ. V lost 4 bases to trimming and J lost 3 bases; unmatched junction nucleotides: 6.

This clonotype was picked up many times. This chain uses TRBV7-2 with TRBJ2-1, with TRBD2 as a possible D gene (5 bases). The V and J ends lost 4 bases and 5 bases respectively, with 12 bases between them. Germline CDR1 reads SGHTA; CDR2 reads FQGNSA. This CDR3 has 14 amino acids. In DNA, the CDR3 is TGTGCCAGCAGCTGGGGAGACTATAACAATGAGCAGTTCTTC. Translation gives CASSWGDYNNEQFF. Full variable domain (outside the CDR3, taken from reference TRBV7-2 and TRBJ2-1): GAGVSQSPSNKVTEKGKDVELRCDPISGHTALYWYRQSLGQGLEFLIYFQGNSAPDKSGLPSDRFSAERTGGSVSTLTIQRTQQEDSAVYLCASSWGDYNNEQFFGPGTRLTVL.

A word on this clonotype: Lacking the conserved final phenylalanine or tryptophan, this CDR3 likely reflects a read error. The V and J genes are TRBV2 and TRBJ2-6; D perhaps matches TRBD1 (5 bases). CDR3 length equals 14 residues. Germline V gene sequence: CDR1 SNHLY, CDR2 FYNNEI. Here the CDR3 reads CASSDRVGADVLTL. The CDR3 DNA is TGTGCCAGCAGTGACAGGGTTGGGGCCGACGTCCTGACTCTC.

The table lists this clonotype with many counts. This chain links TRBV7-8 with TRBJ1-2; the D gene is possibly TRBD1 (6 bases). This CDR3 has 14 amino acids. V was shortened by 0 bases and J by 6 bases, with 11 bases between the two germline ends. Germline CDR1 is SGHVS and CDR2 is FQNEAQ. In DNA form, the CDR3 reads TGTGCCAGCAGCTTAGCGTACAGGGCCCATGGCTACACCTTC. Protein sequence: CASSLAYRAHGYTF.

This rearrangement joins TRBV14 to TRBJ2-1; D may be TRBD1 (5 bases). Germline-derived CDR1 and CDR2 are SGHDN and FVKESK. This CDR3 is built from 14 residues. Trimming stripped 5 bases from V and 7 bases from J, with 15 bases between. The CDR3 is CASSRLGPGNEQFF. The CDR3 coding sequence is TGTGCCAGCAGCAGGTTGGGGCCGGGTAATGAGCAGTTCTTC.

This clonotype appeared many times. The chain combines TRBV12-3 or TRBV12-4 with TRBJ1-5, with D unclear. CDR3 length equals 15 residues. The V end lost 3 bases, the J end lost 5 bases, and 14 bases lay between the germline ends. The chain's CDR3 is CASSFSPPPDQPQHF. In DNA, the CDR3 is TGTGCCAGCAGTTTTTCCCCACCCCCTGATCAGCCCCAGCATTTT.

This clonotype was counted ten times or more. The CDR3 region is CASSYLKRDRVSSGELFF. The CDR3 DNA follows: TGTGCCAGCAGTTACTTGAAGCGGGACCGAGTCTCGTCCGGGGAGCTGTTTTTT. The rearrangement uses TRBV6-2 or TRBV6-3 and TRBJ2-2; 7 positions match TRBD2. V lost 1 base to trimming and J lost 6 bases; unmatched junction nucleotides: 14. This CDR3 has 18 residues. Germline lookup yields CDR1 MNHEY and CDR2 SVGEGT.

This clonotype was counted at least ten times. The chain is built from TRBV14 and TRBJ2-3; TRBD1 matches at 7 bases. After removal of 4 bases from V and 3 bases from J, the junction contained 7 bases not matched to a gene. The CDR3 is 15 residues long. Germline CDR1 is SGHDN and CDR2 is FVKESK. In DNA form, the CDR3 reads TGTGCCAGCAGCCTCCAGACAGGGCGGACAGATACGCAGTATTTT. Amino acid sequence: CASSLQTGRTDTQYF.

There are a few counts of this clonotype. V is TRBV28 and J is TRBJ2-1; D not certain. Germline V gene sequence: CDR1 MDHEN, CDR2 SYDVKM. V dropped 4 bases and J dropped 9 bases, with 16 bases sitting between them. This CDR3 is built from 14 residues. DNA of the CDR3: TGTGCCAGCAGTTCACTTGTCCAGCCGTTTGAGCAGTTCTTC. Translating it yields CASSSLVQPFEQFF.

This clonotype was seen ten or more times. The chain has TRBV25-1 and TRBJ2-5; 10 nucleotides agree with TRBD2. CDR1 and CDR2 (germline): MGHDK, SYGVNS. V dropped 0 bases and J dropped 1; count of bases not matched to a gene: 5. The length of the CDR3 is 17 residues. The CDR3 spells CASSEYTTSGIQETQYF. Written as DNA, the CDR3 is TGTGCCAGCAGTGAATATACAACTAGCGGGATCCAAGAGACCCAGTACTTC.

As concerns this clonotype: Being one base from a much bigger clone, this may be a read error. The V call is TRBV10-3, the J call TRBJ1-3, with D possibly being TRBD1 (6 bases). In germline, CDR1 is ENHRY, CDR2 SYGVKD. CDR3 size: 16 residues. In DNA form, the CDR3 reads TGTTCCATCAGTCTCGCAGGGGCCTCTTCTGGAAACACCATATATTTT. Its protein is CSISLAGASSGNTIYF.

This clonotype has a count of ten or more. This sequence joins TRBV24-1 and TRBJ1-2, with D possibly TRBD1 on 6 matching bases. The CDR3 totals 12 residues. V was cut by 9 bases and J by 8 bases, with 15 bases left in between. Germline V gene sequence: CDR1 KGHDR, CDR2 SFDVKD. The CDR3 DNA reads as TGTGCCACCTATTCAGGGGAGGTCGGCTACACCTTC. Translated, it gives CATYSGEVGYTF.

This clonotype showed up many times. CDR3 sequence: CASSFRAGVGNQPQHF. CDR3 nucleotide sequence: TGTGCCAGCAGTTTTCGGGCAGGGGTAGGCAATCAGCCCCAGCATTTT. The chain combines TRBV28 with TRBJ1-5; D perhaps matches TRBD1 (6 bases). CDR1 and CDR2 from the germline V gene are MDHEN and SYDVKM. The CDR3 loop spans 16 amino acids. V was cut by 3 bases and J by 2 bases, with 14 bases left in between. The full variable domain, rest sourced from reference TRBV28 and TRBJ1-5, is DVKVTQSSRYLVKRTGEKVFLECVQDMDHENMFWYRQDPGLGLRLIYFSYDVKMKEKGDIPEGYSVSREKKERFSLILESASTNQTSMYLCASSFRAGVGNQPQHFGDGTRLSIL.

To note about this clonotype: At one end, the junction sequence differs from germline, possibly due to a read error. The chain carries TRBV5-1 and TRBJ2-6, with D possibly TRBD1 on 6 matching bases. Germline V gives CDR1 SGHRS, CDR2 YFSETQ. The CDR3 covers 17 residues. CDR3 residues: CASTEGRGVAGANALTF. The CDR3 DNA sequence: TGCGCCAGCACCGAGGGCAGGGGAGTTGCTGGGGCCAACGCCCTGACTTTC.

This clonotype was seen ten or more times. The chain carries TRBV9 and TRBJ2-1; D not certain. In germline, CDR1 is SGDLS, CDR2 YYNGEE. This CDR3 comprises 16 residues. With 0 bases removed from V and 4 bases from J, the gap between germline ends came to 14 bases. In DNA form, the CDR3 reads TGTGCCAGCAGCGTAGATGTCGCAGCCTTTTACAATGAGCAGTTCTTC. It encodes CASSVDVAAFYNEQFF.

This clonotype was detected many times. The CDR3 DNA reads as TGTGCCAGCATGACCCCCTCCAATGAGCAGTTCTTC. Encoded protein: CASMTPSNEQFF. The chain combines TRBV6-5 with TRBJ2-1; D ambiguous. The CDR3 consists of 12 residues. V was pared by 7 bases and J by 6 bases, with 10 bases between. In germline, CDR1 is MNHEY, CDR2 SVGAGI.